Listed here are 3 T cell receptor beta chains from one sample, sequenced in a study of T cells after yellow fever vaccination. Using its own MiXCR run on the 5' RACE reads, TCRdb lists one record per CDR3 protein. Among about 220,000 distinct CDR3 sequences listed, approximately 3% were seen once. Here the sequenced sample was CD4+ T cells sorted from PBMCs, taken 10 days after the yellow fever booster vaccination. All receptors come from a man aged 18 to 30 who received the YFV17D yellow fever vaccine.

This clonotype was counted only a few times. The chain combines TRBV12-3 or TRBV12-4 with TRBJ2-3, with D perhaps TRBD2 (7 bases). V was clipped by 4 bases and J by 0 bases, with 23 bases between them. The CDR3 consists of 19 residues. This CDR3 is CASSSLFRRGGSSTDTQYF. CDR3 DNA: TGTGCCAGCAGTTCACTCTTTCGGAGGGGGGGTTCTAGCACAGATACGCAGTATTTT.

The CDR3 DNA is TGTGCCAGCAGCCAAAGGGGGCCAGGGACGACCGAGCAGTACTTC. It encodes CASSQRGPGTTEQYF. V usage is TRBV4-2 and J usage is TRBJ2-7; 7 bases match TRBD1. The germline gives CDR1 LGHNA, CDR2 YNFKEQ. CDR3 length: 15 residues. Trimming cost V 2 bases and J 6 bases; bases outside gene matches: 10.

The gene calls are TRBV5-6 and TRBJ1-2, with 9 bases aligning to TRBD1. The CDR3 spans 14 residues. From germline, CDR1 is SGHDT and CDR2 YYEEEE. J gave up 7 bases and V 4 bases, and 8 bases lay outside the gene matches. The CDR3 is CASSRDRVGGGYTF. The CDR3 coding sequence is TGTGCCAGCAGCCGGGACAGGGTCGGTGGTGGCTACACCTTC.